The next 9 T cell receptor beta chains were all read from a single sample in a study of Ad26.COV2.S vaccination and SARS-CoV-2 variants. The method was immunoSEQ multiplex PCR; TCRdb's version includes in-frame clones alone and lacks a portion of them. The sample holds about 94,000 clones, 82% seen once. This specimen was peripheral blood, taken after recovery from COVID-19. Receptors originate from a human donor who had recovered from COVID-19.

The chain joins TRBV20-1 to TRBJ2-1; D is unclear. The ends were cut back, 3 bases at V and 12 bases at J, with 12 bases in the middle. Germline V gene sequence: CDR1 DFQATT, CDR2 SNEGSKA (reference sequence). The CDR3 totals 11 residues. The CDR3 loop is CSARDHSGQFF. CDR3 coding DNA: TGCAGTGCTAGGGACCACTCCGGGCAGTTCTTC.

This clone has just a few counts. This chain uses TRBV11-2 with TRBJ2-7, with 8 nucleotides matching TRBD1. Trimming took 4 bases from V and 2 from J; bases not matched to a gene: 7. The CDR3 consists of 15 residues. Germline V lookup: CDR1 SGHAT, CDR2 FQNNGV. The CDR3 spells CASSSGTGQTYEQYF. DNA for the CDR3: TGTGCCAGCAGCTCCGGGACAGGACAAACCTACGAGCAGTACTTC.

This clone was counted only a few times. The genes are TRBV2 and TRBJ2-1; 13 bases fit TRBD2. The CDR3 runs 17 residues. With 5 bases clipped from V and 4 bases from J, the junction kept 8 bases outside the gene matches. CDR1 and CDR2 from the germline V gene are SNHLY and FYNNEI. DNA for the CDR3: TGTGCCAGCAGTTACTCCGGACTAGCGGGAGTTTACAATGAGCAGTTCTTC. This sequence encodes CASSYSGLAGVYNEQFF.

The rearrangement links TRBV28 to TRBJ1-3; D uncertain. The CDR3 is made up of 15 amino acids. With 2 bases removed from V and 3 bases from J, the gap between germline ends came to 11 bases. Germline V gives CDR1 MDHEN, CDR2 SYDVKM. In DNA form, the CDR3 reads TGTGCCAGCAGTTTAAGGCCGACGGGTGGAAACACCATATATTTT. Amino acids: CASSLRPTGGNTIYF.

This clone was seen only a few times. The J gene is TRBJ2-7, the V gene TRBV5-6; D ambiguous. The CDR3 is 14 amino acids. Between the trimmed V and J ends, which lost 1 base and 2 bases, there was a span of 10 bases. From germline, CDR1 is SGHDT and CDR2 YYEEEE. This CDR3 is CASSLRSRTYEQYF. In nucleotides, the CDR3 is TGTGCCAGCAGCTTGAGGAGCCGGACCTACGAGCAGTACTTC.

The chain carries TRBV6-6 and TRBJ2-5; D may be TRBD1 (6 bases). This CDR3 comprises 13 residues. Trimming removed 5 bases at V and 5 bases at J, with 12 bases between. In germline, CDR1 is MNHNY, CDR2 SVGAGI (reference sequence). The CDR3 region has the DNA TGTGCCAGCAGTGGGACATATCGGGAGACCCAGTACTTC. Protein: CASSGTYRETQYF.

CDR3 amino acids: CASGLPGQGDEKLFF. CDR3 sequence (DNA): TGTGCCAGTGGACTTCCGGGACAGGGGGACGAAAAACTGTTTTTT. The chain joins TRBV2 to TRBJ1-4; 11 bases fit TRBD1. Trimming cost V 9 bases and J 8 bases; bases outside gene matches: 11. The germline CDR1 and CDR2 sequences are SNHLY and FYNNEI. This CDR3 is 15 amino acids long.

The chain links TRBV10-2 to TRBJ1-2; a weak D match, TRBD1 (5 bases). This CDR3 is 13 amino acids long. Trimming left V 7 bases short and J 5 bases short, with 14 bases between. Per germline, CDR1 WSHSY and CDR2 SAAADI. The CDR3 is CASTPGREYGYTF. DNA of the CDR3: TGCGCCAGCACCCCAGGGAGGGAGTATGGCTACACCTTC.

A few counts support this clone. J is TRBJ1-6 and V is TRBV7-2; D perhaps matches TRBD1 (6 bases). Trimming removed 0 bases from V and 9 bases from J, with 18 bases in between. The CDR3 runs 17 residues. Germline V gene lookup returns CDR1 SGHTA and CDR2 FQGNSA. The CDR3 region is CASSLALGGARSSPLHF. The CDR3 bases are TGTGCCAGCAGCTTAGCGCTCGGGGGCGCAAGGAGTTCACCCCTCCACTTT.